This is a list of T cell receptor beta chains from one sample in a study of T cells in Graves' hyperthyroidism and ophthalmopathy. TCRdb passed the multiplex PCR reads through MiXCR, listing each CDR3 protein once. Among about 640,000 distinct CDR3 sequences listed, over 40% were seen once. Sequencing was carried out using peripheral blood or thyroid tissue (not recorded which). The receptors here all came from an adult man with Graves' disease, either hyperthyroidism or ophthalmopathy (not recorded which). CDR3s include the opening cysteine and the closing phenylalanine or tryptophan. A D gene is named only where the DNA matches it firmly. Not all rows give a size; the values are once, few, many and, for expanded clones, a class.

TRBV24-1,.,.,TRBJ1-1,CATSDRGSEAFF,TGTGCCACCAGTGACCGGGGGTCTGAAGCTTTCTTT
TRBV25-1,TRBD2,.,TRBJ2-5,CASSATHGRAGETQYF,TGTGCCAGCAGTGCTACCCACGGGAGGGCCGGGGAGACCCAGTACTTC
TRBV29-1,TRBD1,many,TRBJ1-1,CSATGVGIAEAFF,TGCAGCGCCACAGGGGTAGGAATCGCTGAAGCTTTCTTT
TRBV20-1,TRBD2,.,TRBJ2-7,CSASGLSSGSYEQYF,TGCAGTGCTAGCGGTTTGTCTAGCGGATCCTACGAGCAGTACTTC
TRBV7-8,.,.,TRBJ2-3,CASSLGSLDTQYF,TGTGCCAGCAGCTTAGGGAGTTTAGATACGCAGTATTTT
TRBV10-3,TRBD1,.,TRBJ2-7,CAISEETGDVYEQYF,TGTGCCATCAGTGAGGAAACAGGGGACGTCTACGAGCAGTACTTC
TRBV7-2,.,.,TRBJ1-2,CASSRTKQGSGYTF,TGTGCCAGCAGCCGCACCAAACAGGGATCTGGCTACACCTTC
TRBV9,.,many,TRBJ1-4,CASNGEDGEKLFF,TGTGCCAGCAACGGGGAGGACGGTGAAAAACTGTTTTTT
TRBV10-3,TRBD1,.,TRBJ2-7,CAIRPGTADEQYF,TGTGCCATCAGACCCGGGACAGCAGACGAGCAGTACTTC
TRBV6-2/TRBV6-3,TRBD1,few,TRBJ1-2,CATAKPGQGFRGYTF,TGTGCCACCGCCAAACCGGGACAGGGGTTTCGGGGCTACACCTTC
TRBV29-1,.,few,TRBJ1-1,CSVGPGVVTEAFF,TGCAGCGTCGGTCCAGGGGTGGTCACTGAAGCTTTCTTT
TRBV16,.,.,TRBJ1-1,CASSQPQGIGTEAFF,TGTGCCAGCAGTCAACCCCAGGGGATAGGGACTGAAGCTTTCTTT
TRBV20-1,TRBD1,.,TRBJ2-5,CSARLPGQGETQYF,TGCAGTGCTAGGTTGCCGGGACAGGGAGAGACCCAGTACTTC
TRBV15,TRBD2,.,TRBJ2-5,CATRMRGGASETQYF,TGTGCCACCAGGATGCGCGGGGGGGCCAGTGAGACCCAGTACTTC
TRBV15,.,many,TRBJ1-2,CATSPGAGAYGYTF,TGTGCCACCAGCCCCGGGGCGGGCGCCTATGGCTACACCTTC
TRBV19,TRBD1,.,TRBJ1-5,CASSLQGAGPQHF,TGTGCCAGTAGCTTACAGGGGGCCGGGCCCCAGCATTTT
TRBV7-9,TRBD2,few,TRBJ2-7,CASSPRPSGGYEQYF,TGTGCCAGCAGCCCGAGACCTAGCGGGGGTTACGAGCAGTACTTC